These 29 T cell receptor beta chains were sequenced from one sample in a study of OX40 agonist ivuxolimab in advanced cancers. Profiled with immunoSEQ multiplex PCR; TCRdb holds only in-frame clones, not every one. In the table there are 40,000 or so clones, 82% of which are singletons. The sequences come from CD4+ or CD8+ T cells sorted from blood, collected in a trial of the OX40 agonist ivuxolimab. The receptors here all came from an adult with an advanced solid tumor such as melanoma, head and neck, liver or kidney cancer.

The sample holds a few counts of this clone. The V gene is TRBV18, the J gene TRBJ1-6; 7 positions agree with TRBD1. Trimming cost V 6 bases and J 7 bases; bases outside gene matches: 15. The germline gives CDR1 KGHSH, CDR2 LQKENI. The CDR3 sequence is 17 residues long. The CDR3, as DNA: TGTGCCAGCTCCCCCGTGGAGGGGGCGCCTCAGAATTCACCCCTCCACTTT. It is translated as CASSPVEGAPQNSPLHF.

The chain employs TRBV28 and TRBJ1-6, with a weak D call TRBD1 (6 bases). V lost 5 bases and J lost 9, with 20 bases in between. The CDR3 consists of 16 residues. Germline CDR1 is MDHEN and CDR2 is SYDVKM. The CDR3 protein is CASSRPQGSGTSPLHF. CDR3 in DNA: TGTGCCAGCAGTCGTCCTCAGGGGTCAGGGACTTCACCCCTCCACTTT. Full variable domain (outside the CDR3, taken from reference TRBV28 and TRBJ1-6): DVKVTQSSRYLVKRTGEKVFLECVQDMDHENMFWYRQDPGLGLRLIYFSYDVKMKEKGDIPEGYSVSREKKERFSLILESASTNQTSMYLCASSRPQGSGTSPLHFGNGTRLTVT.

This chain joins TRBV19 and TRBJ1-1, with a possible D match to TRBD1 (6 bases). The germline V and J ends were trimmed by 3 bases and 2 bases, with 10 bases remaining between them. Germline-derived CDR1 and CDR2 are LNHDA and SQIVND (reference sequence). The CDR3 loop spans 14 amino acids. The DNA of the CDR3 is TGTGCCAGTAGTATTTGGACAGACAACACTGAAGCTTTCTTT. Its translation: CASSIWTDNTEAFF.

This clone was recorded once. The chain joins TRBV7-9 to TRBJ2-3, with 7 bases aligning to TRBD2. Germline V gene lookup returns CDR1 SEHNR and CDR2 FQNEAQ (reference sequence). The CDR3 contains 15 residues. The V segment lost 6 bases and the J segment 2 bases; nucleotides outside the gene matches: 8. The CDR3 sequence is CASRSSTSDTDTQYF. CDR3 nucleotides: TGTGCCAGCAGGTCGAGTACTAGCGACACAGATACGCAGTATTTT.

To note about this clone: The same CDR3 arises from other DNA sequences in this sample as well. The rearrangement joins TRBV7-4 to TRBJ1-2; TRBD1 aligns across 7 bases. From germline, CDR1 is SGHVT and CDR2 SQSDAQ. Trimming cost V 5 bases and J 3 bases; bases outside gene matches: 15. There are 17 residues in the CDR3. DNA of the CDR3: TGTGCCAGCAGCCCAAGATTCCGGGCCAGGGGGTACTATGGCTACACCTTC. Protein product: CASSPRFRARGYYGYTF.

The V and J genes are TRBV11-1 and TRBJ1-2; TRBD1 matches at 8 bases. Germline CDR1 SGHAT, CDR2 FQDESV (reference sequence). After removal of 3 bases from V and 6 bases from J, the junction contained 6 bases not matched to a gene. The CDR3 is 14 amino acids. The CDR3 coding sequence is TGTGCCAGCAGCTTGGCGGGACAGGATAATGGCTACACCTTC. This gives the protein CASSLAGQDNGYTF.

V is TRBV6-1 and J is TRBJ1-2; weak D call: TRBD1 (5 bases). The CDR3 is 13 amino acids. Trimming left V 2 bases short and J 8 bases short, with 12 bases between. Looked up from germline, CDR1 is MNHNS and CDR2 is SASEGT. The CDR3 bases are TGTGCCAGCAGTGAATCATTCAGGGAGGGCTACACCTTC. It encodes CASSESFREGYTF.

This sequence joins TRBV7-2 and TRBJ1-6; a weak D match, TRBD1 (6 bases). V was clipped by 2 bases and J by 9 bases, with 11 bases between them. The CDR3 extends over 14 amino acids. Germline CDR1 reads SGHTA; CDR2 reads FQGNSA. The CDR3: CASSLTGTTSPLHF. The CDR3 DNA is TGTGCCAGCAGCTTAACGGGGACAACTTCACCCCTCCACTTT.

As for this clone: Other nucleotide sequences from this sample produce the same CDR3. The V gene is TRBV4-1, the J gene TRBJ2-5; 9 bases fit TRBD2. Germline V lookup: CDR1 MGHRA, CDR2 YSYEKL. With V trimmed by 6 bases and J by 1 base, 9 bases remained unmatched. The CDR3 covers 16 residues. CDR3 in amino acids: CASSPPGLAAQETQYF. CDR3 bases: TGCGCCAGCAGTCCTCCGGGACTAGCAGCCCAAGAGACCCAGTACTTC.

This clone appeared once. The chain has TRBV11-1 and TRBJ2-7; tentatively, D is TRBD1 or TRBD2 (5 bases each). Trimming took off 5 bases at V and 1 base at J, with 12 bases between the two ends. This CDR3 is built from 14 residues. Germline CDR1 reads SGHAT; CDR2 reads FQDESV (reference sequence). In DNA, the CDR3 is TGTGCCAGCAGCCACCGGGACGGATCCTACGAGCAGTACTTC. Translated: CASSHRDGSYEQYF.

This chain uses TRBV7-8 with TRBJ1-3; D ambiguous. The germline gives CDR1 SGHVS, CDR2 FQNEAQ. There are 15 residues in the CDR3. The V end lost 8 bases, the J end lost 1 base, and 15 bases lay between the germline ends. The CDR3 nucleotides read TGTGCCAGCTCAATAACCGGGCTATCTGGAAACACCATATATTTT. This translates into CASSITGLSGNTIYF. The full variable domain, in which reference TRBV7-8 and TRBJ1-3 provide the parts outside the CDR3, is GAGVSQSPRYKVAKRGQDVALRCDPISGHVSLFWYQQALGQGPEFLTYFQNEAQLDKSGLPSDRFFAERPEGSVSTLKIQRTQQEDSAVYLCASSITGLSGNTIYFGEGSWLTVV.

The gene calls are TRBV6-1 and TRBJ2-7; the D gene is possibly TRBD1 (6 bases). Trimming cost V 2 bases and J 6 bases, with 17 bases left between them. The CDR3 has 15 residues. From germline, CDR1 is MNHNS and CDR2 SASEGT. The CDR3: CASSESTGSWFEQYF. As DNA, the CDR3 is TGTGCCAGCAGTGAAAGTACAGGGTCTTGGTTCGAGCAGTACTTC.

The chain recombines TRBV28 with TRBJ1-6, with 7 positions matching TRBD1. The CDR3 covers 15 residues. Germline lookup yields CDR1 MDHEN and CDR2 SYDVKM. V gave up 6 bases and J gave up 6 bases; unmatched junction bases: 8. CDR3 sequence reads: CASSPPGQSNSPLHF. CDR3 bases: TGTGCCAGCAGCCCGCCGGGACAGTCTAATTCACCCCTCCACTTT.

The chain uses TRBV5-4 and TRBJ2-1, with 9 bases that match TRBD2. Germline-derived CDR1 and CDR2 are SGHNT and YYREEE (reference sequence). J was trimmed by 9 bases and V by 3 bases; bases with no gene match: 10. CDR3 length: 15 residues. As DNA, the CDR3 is TGTGCCAGCAGCTCTCCGACTAGCGGTTTCACTGAGCAGTTCTTC. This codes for CASSSPTSGFTEQFF. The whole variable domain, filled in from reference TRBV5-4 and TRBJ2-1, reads ETGVTQSPTHLIKTRGQQVTLRCSSQSGHNTVSWYQQALGQGPQFIFQYYREEENGRGNFPPRFSGLQFPNYSSELNVNALELDDSALYLCASSSPTSGFTEQFFGPGTRLTVL.

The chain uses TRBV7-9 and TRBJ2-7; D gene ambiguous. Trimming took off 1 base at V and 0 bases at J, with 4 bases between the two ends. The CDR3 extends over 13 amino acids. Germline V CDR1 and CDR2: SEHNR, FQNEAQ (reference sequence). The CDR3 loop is CASSLVPSYEQYF. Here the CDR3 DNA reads TGTGCCAGCAGCTTAGTTCCCTCCTACGAGCAGTACTTC.

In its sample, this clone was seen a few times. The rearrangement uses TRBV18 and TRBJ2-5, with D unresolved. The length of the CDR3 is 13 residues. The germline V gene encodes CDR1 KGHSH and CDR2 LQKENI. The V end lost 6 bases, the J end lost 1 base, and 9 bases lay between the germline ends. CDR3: CASSISGQETQYF. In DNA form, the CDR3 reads TGTGCCAGCTCTATATCGGGCCAAGAGACCCAGTACTTC.

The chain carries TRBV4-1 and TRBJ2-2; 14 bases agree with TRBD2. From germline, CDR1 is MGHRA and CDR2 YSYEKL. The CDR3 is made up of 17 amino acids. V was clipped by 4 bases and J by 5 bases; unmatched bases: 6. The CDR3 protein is CASSPGGLAGGTGELFF. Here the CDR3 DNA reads TGCGCCAGCAGCCCCGGAGGACTAGCGGGAGGAACCGGGGAGCTGTTTTTT.

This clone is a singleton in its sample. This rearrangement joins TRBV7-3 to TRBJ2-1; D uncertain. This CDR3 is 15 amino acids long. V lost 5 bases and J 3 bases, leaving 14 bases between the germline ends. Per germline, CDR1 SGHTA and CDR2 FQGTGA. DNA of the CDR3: TGTGCCAGCAGCAACCGGGCCCCCTACTACAATGAGCAGTTCTTC. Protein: CASSNRAPYYNEQFF.

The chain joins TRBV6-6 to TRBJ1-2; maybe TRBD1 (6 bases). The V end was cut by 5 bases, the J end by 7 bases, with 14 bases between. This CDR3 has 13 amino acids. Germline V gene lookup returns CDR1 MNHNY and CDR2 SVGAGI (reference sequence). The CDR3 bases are TGTGCCAGCAGTCCCCCAGGGGATGGTGGCTACACCTTC. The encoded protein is CASSPPGDGGYTF.

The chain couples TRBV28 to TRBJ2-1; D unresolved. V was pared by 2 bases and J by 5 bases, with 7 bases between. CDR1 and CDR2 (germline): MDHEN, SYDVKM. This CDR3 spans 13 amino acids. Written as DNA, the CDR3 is TGTGCCAGCAGTTTAAGACAAAACAATGAGCAGTTCTTC. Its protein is CASSLRQNNEQFF.

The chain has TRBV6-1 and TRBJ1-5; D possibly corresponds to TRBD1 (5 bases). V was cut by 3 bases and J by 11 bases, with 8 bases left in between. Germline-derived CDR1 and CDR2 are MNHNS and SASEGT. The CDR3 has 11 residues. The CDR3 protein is CASSDLGAQHF. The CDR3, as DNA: TGTGCCAGCAGTGATTTGGGGGCCCAGCATTTT.

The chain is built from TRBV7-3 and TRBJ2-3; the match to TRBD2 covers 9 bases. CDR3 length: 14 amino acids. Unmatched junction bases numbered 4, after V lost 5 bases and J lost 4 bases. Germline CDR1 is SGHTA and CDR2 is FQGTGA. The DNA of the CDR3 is TGTGCCAGCAGCGGACTAGCGAGCTCAGATACGCAGTATTTT. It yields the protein CASSGLASSDTQYF. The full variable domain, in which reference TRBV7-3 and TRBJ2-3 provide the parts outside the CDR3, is GAGVSQTPSNKVTEKGKYVELRCDPISGHTALYWYRQSLGQGPEFLIYFQGTGAADDSGLPNDRFFAVRPEGSVSTLKIQRTERGDSAVYLCASSGLASSDTQYFGPGTRLTVL.

CDR3 region: CASSPGQGNYGYTF. CDR3 nucleotide sequence: TGTGCCAGTAGTCCCGGACAGGGAAACTATGGCTACACCTTC. The chain combines TRBV19 with TRBJ1-2, with 8 bases fitting TRBD1. The CDR3 sequence is 14 residues long. J gave up 2 bases and V 5 bases, and 4 bases lay outside the gene matches. Germline CDR1 and CDR2: LNHDA and SQIVND (reference sequence).

In DNA form, the CDR3 reads TGTGCCAGCAGCTTAGGGACAGGGGTTCAGCCCCAGCATTTT. As protein: CASSLGTGVQPQHF. The V call is TRBV7-9, the J call TRBJ1-5, with 9 bases that match TRBD1. CDR3 length: 14 amino acids. The V and J ends lost 1 base and 6 bases, in that order; junction bases with no gene match: 1. Germline V gives CDR1 SEHNR, CDR2 FQNEAQ (reference sequence).

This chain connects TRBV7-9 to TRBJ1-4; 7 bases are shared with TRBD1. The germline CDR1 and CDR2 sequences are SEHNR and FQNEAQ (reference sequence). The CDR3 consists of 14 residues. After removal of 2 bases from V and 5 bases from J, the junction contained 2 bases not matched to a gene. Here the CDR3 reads CASSLMGQNEKLFF. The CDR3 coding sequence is TGTGCCAGCAGCTTAATGGGACAGAATGAAAAACTGTTTTTT. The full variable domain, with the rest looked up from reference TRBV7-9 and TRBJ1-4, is DTGVSQNPRHKITKRGQNVTFRCDPISEHNRLYWYRQTLGQGPEFLTYFQNEAQLEKSRLLSDRFSAERPKGSFSTLEIQRTEQGDSAMYLCASSLMGQNEKLFFGSGTQLSVL.

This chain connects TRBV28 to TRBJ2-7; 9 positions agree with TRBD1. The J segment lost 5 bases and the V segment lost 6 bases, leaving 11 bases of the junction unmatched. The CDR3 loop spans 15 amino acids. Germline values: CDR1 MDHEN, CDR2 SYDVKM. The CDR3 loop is CASSMTDRGSDEQYF. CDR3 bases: TGTGCCAGCAGCATGACGGACAGGGGAAGCGACGAGCAGTACTTC.

The CDR3 loop reads CASRQRGGIEKLFF. CDR3 bases: TGTGCCAGCAGGCAGCGGGGAGGGATTGAAAAACTGTTTTTT. V is TRBV6-5 and J is TRBJ1-4, with D unclear. Looked up from germline, CDR1 is MNHEY and CDR2 is SVGAGI. The V end was cut by 6 bases, the J end by 7 bases, with 15 bases between. The CDR3 has 14 residues.

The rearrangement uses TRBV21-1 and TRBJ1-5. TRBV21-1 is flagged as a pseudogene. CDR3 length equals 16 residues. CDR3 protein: CASSKEDGRDNQPQHF. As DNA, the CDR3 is TGTGCCAGCAGCAAAGAAGACGGGAGAGACAATCAGCCCCAGCATTTT.

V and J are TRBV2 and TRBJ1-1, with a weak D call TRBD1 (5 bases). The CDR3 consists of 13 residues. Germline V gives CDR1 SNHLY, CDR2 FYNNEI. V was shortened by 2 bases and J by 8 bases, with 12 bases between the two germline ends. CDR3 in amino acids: CASSELFKGEAFF. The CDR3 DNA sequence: TGTGCCAGCAGTGAATTATTCAAGGGGGAAGCTTTCTTT.